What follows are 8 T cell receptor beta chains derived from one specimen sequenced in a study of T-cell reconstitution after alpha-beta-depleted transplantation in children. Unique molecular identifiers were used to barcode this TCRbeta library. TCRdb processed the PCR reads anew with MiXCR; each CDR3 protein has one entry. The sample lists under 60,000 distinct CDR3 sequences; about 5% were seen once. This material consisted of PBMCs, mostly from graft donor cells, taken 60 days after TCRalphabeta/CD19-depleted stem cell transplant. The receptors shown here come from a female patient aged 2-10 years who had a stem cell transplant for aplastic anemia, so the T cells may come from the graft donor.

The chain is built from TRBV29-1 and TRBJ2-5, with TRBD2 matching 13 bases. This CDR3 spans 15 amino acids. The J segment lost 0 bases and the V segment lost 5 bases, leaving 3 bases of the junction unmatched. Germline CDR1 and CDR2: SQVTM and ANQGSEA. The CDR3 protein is CSVWGTSGNQETQYF. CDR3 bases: TGCAGCGTTTGGGGGACTAGCGGGAACCAAGAGACCCAGTACTTC.

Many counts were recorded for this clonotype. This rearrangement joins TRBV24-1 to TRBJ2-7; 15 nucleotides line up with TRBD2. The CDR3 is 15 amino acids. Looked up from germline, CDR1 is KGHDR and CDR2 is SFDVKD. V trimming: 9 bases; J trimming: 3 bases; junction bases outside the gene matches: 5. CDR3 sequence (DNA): TGTGCCACCGGGGGACTAGCGGGAGGAGGCTACGAGCAGTACTTC. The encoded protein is CATGGLAGGGYEQYF.

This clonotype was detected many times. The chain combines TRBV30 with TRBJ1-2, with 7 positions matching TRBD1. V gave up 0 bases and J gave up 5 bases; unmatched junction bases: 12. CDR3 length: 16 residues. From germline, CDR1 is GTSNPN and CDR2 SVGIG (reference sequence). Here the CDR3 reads CAWSVRSTGQIYGYTF. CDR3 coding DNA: TGTGCCTGGAGTGTAAGATCTACGGGACAGATTTATGGCTACACCTTC.

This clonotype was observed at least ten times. DNA of the CDR3: TGTGCCAGCAGCCAAGGCGGGACAGGGTACAATGAGCAGTTCTTC. It yields the protein CASSQGGTGYNEQFF. V usage is TRBV3-1 and J usage is TRBJ2-1; 9 positions match TRBD1. CDR3 size: 15 residues. The germline V gene has CDR1 LGHDT and CDR2 YNNKEL (reference sequence). V was pared by 1 base and J by 4 bases, with 2 bases of the junction left unmatched.

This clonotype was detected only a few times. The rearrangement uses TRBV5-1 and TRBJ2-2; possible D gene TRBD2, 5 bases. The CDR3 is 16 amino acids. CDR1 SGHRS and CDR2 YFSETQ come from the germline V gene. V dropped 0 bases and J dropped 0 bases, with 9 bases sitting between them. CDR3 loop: CASSLEASPNTGELFF. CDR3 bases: TGCGCCAGCAGCTTGGAGGCTAGCCCGAACACCGGGGAGCTGTTTTTT.

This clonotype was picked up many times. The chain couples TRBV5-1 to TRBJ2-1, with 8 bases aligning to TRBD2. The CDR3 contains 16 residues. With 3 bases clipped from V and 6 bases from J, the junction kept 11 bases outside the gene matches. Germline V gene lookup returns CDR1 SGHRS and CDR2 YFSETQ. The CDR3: CASSYTRGEVSNEQFF. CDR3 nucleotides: TGCGCCAGCAGCTACACGCGGGGGGAGGTGAGCAATGAGCAGTTCTTC.

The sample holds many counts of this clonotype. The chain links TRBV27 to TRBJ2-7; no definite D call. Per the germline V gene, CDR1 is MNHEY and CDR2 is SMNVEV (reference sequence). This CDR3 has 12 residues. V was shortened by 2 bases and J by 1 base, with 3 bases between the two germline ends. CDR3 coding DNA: TGTGCCAGCAGTTTACTTTCCTACGAGCAGTACGTC. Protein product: CASSLLSYEQYV.

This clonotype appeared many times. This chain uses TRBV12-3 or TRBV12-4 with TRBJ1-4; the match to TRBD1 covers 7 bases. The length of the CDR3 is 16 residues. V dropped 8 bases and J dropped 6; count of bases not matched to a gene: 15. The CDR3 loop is CASSPRTGAGDEKLFF. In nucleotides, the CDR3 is TGTGCCAGCTCCCCCCGCACAGGGGCGGGGGATGAAAAACTGTTTTTT.